These 12 T cell receptor beta chains share one sample of origin, sequenced in a study of blood T cell repertoires in COVID-19. The data were produced by immunoSEQ multiplex PCR, yet TCRdb's version contains in-frame clones alone and is incomplete. The table has some 140,000 clones, about three quarters seen once; the top ten hold roughly 1.7%. The sequenced sample consisted of peripheral blood. The receptors here all came from a man older than 75 with acute or convalescent COVID-19.

This clone was observed a few times. The chain recombines TRBV29-1 with TRBJ1-1; 7 nucleotides match TRBD1. Looked up from germline, CDR1 is SQVTM and CDR2 is ANQGSEA. V trimming: 7 bases; J trimming: 0 bases; junction bases outside the gene matches: 8. This CDR3 has 14 residues. The DNA for the CDR3 is TGCAGCGGGGTGAGGGGGCCGGTGAACACTGAAGCTTTCTTT. Translating gives CSGVRGPVNTEAFF. The variable domain in full, with the rest retrieved from reference TRBV29-1 and TRBJ1-1, is SAVISQKPSRDICQRGTSLTIQCQVDSQVTMMFWYRQQPGQSLTLIATANQGSEATYESGFVIDKFPISRPNLTFSTLTVSNMSPEDSSIYLCSGVRGPVNTEAFFGQGTRLTVV.

The chain carries TRBV19 and TRBJ1-3; D perhaps matches TRBD1 (5 bases). The V end lost 3 bases, the J end lost 2 bases, and 8 bases lay between the germline ends. CDR3 size: 14 residues. CDR1 and CDR2 from the germline V gene are LNHDA and SQIVND (reference sequence). In DNA form, the CDR3 reads TGTGCCAGTAGTATTCTAGGGGCTGGAAACACCATATATTTT. Its protein is CASSILGAGNTIYF.

The chain uses TRBV5-5 and TRBJ2-1, with TRBD1 matching over 9 bases. The CDR3 runs 14 residues. V lost 4 bases, J lost 5 bases, and 4 bases stayed unmatched. Germline V gives CDR1 SGHKS, CDR2 YYEKEE (reference sequence). CDR3 in amino acids: CASSIRDRDNEQFF. CDR3 DNA sequence: TGTGCCAGCAGCATCCGGGACAGGGACAATGAGCAGTTCTTC.

The chain recombines TRBV2 with TRBJ1-5; D may be TRBD1 (6 bases). The germline CDR1 and CDR2 sequences are SNHLY and FYNNEI. The CDR3 extends over 15 amino acids. V lost 7 bases, J lost 2 bases, and 15 bases lay in between. The CDR3 sequence: CASTRDTIGNQPQHF. CDR3 sequence (DNA): TGTGCCAGCACCAGGGACACGATAGGCAATCAGCCCCAGCATTTT. Supplemented by reference TRBV2 and TRBJ1-5, the full variable domain reads EPEVTQTPSHQVTQMGQEVILRCVPISNHLYFYWYRQILGQKVEFLVSFYNNEISEKSEIFDDQFSVERPDGSNFTLKIRSTKLEDSAMYFCASTRDTIGNQPQHFGDGTRLSIL.

The chain recombines TRBV14 with TRBJ1-5, with 11 nucleotides matching TRBD1. Per germline, CDR1 SGHDN and CDR2 FVKESK. After removal of 2 bases from V and 7 bases from J, the junction contained 13 bases not matched to a gene. There are 18 residues in the CDR3. CDR3 sequence reads: CASSQYGQGAEFAQPQHF. The CDR3 coding sequence is TGTGCCAGCAGCCAATACGGACAGGGGGCGGAATTCGCACAGCCCCAGCATTTT.

The chain is built from TRBV5-4 and TRBJ2-5; the match to TRBD1 covers 7 bases. The germline V gene has CDR1 SGHNT and CDR2 YYREEE (reference sequence). The CDR3 is 15 amino acids. V lost 10 bases, J lost 5 bases, and 17 bases stayed unmatched. The chain's CDR3 is CAGGATGVGVETQYF. The CDR3 region has the DNA TGTGCCGGTGGGGCTACAGGGGTGGGAGTGGAGACCCAGTACTTC.

The V gene is TRBV15, the J gene TRBJ2-2; tentatively, D is TRBD1 (6 bases). V was cut by 5 bases and J by 0 bases, with 10 bases left in between. Germline V gene lookup returns CDR1 LNHNV and CDR2 YYDKDF (reference sequence). The CDR3 length is 15 residues. The DNA of the CDR3 is TGTGCCACCAGCCCTGGACAGTCGAACACCGGGGAGCTGTTTTTT. Translated: CATSPGQSNTGELFF. Full variable domain (rest looked up from reference TRBV15 and TRBJ2-2): DAMVIQNPRYQVTQFGKPVTLSCSQTLNHNVMYWYQQKSSQAPKLLFHYYDKDFNNEADTPDNFQSRRPNTSFCFLDIRSPGLGDTAMYLCATSPGQSNTGELFFGEGSRLTVL.

This clone has just a few counts. The J gene is TRBJ1-5, the V gene TRBV30, with D unresolved. V dropped 0 bases and J dropped 6 bases, with 9 bases sitting between them. The CDR3 loop spans 13 amino acids. Looked up from germline, CDR1 is GTSNPN and CDR2 is SVGIG (reference sequence). In DNA, the CDR3 is TGTGCCTGGAGTGTACTGGGGAGTCAGCCCCAGCATTTT. Translated: CAWSVLGSQPQHF. Complete variable domain (other parts from reference TRBV30 and TRBJ1-5): SQTIHQWPATLVQPVGSPLSLECTVEGTSNPNLYWYRQAAGRGLQLLFYSVGIGQISSEVPQNLSASRPQDRQFILSSKKLLLSDSGFYLCAWSVLGSQPQHFGDGTRLSIL.

The chain links TRBV6-5 to TRBJ2-2; TRBD2 matches at 7 bases. CDR3 length: 15 amino acids. V lost 6 bases, J lost 0 bases, and 4 bases stayed unmatched. Germline lookup yields CDR1 MNHEY and CDR2 SVGAGI. DNA for the CDR3: TGTGCCAGCAGGGGGGGGGTAACGAACACCGGGGAGCTGTTTTTT. The encoded protein is CASRGGVTNTGELFF.

The chain is built from TRBV4-3 and TRBJ2-5; no definite D call. Germline CDR1 is LGHNA and CDR2 is YSLEER. V dropped 0 bases and J dropped 8 bases, with 10 bases sitting between them. This CDR3 has 13 residues. CDR3 DNA: TGCGCCAGCAGCCAAGAACTTAAGAAAACCCAGTACTTC. The encoded protein is CASSQELKKTQYF.

This chain links TRBV4-2 with TRBJ2-3, with 11 bases matching TRBD2. Trimming took 2 bases from V and 4 from J; bases not matched to a gene: 5. The CDR3 spans 16 residues. Germline V gives CDR1 LGHNA, CDR2 YNFKEQ. The CDR3 coding sequence is TGTGCCAGCAGCCAATTAGCGGGGGGGTTCGCAGATACGCAGTATTTT. Residues: CASSQLAGGFADTQYF.

This clone was seen only a few times. CDR3 DNA sequence: TGTGCCAGCAGGCGGGGTTGGACCGGGGAGCTGTTTTTT. It specifies CASRRGWTGELFF. The chain has TRBV2 and TRBJ2-2; possible D gene TRBD2, 6 bases. This CDR3 is built from 13 residues. V shed 6 bases and J shed 5 bases, with 10 bases lying between them. CDR1 SNHLY and CDR2 FYNNEI come from the germline V gene.